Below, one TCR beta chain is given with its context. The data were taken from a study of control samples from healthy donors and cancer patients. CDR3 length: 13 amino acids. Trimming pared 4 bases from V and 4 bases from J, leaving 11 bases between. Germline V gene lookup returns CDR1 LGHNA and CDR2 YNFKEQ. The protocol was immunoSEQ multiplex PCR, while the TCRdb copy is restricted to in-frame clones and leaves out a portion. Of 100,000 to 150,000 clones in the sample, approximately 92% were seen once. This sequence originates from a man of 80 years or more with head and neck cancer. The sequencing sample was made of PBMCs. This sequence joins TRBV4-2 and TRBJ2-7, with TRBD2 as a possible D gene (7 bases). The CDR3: CASSRGGPYEQYF. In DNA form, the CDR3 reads TGTGCCAGCAGCCGGGGGGGCCCTTACGAGCAGTACTTC.